This paragraph reports one T cell receptor beta chain. This receptor's antigen is unknown. Qualities for individual bases were not recorded, and no much larger clone is one base off. The germline ends are 10 bases apart after V is trimmed by 1 base and J by 4 bases. The cysteine opens and the phenylalanine closes a CDR3 of 14 amino acids. Left in the record is the CDR3 DNA by itself, 42 bases read in frame from the first base. CDR1 and CDR2, looked up from the germline V gene, are LGHNA and YSLEER. This specimen comes from a study of T cell repertoires in cytomegalovirus infection (dated by TCRdb to 2018 to 2020). Some background on the complete study: Donor HLA type was relevant to the analysis, because carriage of CMV infection together with the matching HLA type was indicated by public TCR beta signatures.

The data were produced on an Illumina HiSeq 1500. TCRdb passed the public sequencing reads through fastp at Q25 and MiXCR, retaining productive beta sequences. Duplicate CDR3 protein sequences are folded into a single record with the most common DNA and genes. The sample data list a few hundred thousand distinct CDR3 sequences, and 18% of these were observed just once. The top ten hold 7.5% to 9% of the sample. Broad study findings and their caveats: Carriers of CMV infection plus the relevant HLA type were discriminated by the cumulative frequency of public TCR beta family members in the study cohort and in an independent approximately 400-donor cohort. The ex vivo response was dominated by HLA-C-restricted CMV-specific TCR beta clonotypes, which also provided the single most frequent clonotype in two of eight donors.

The material sequenced was PBMCs. This TCR came from a human donor in good health (CMV status not recorded). Some clones in this sample may be carry-over from other donors' samples. The rearrangement joined TRBV4-3 to TRBJ2-5, with the D gene uncertain. The sequenced DNA is TGCGCCAGCAGCCAAGGGCCAGCTCCAGAGACCCAGTACTTC. The resulting protein is CASSQGPAPETQYF.